These T cell receptor beta chains were read from a single sample in a study of response to subunit inactivated influenza vaccine. MiXCR was run by TCRdb on the RT-PCR reads, yielding one entry per CDR3 protein. The sample has about 570,000 distinct CDR3 sequences, roughly 10% seen once. These records were also assigned to another study, of T cells expressing NK-cell markers.

Material: PBMCs from blood, obtained on the day of vaccination. The source of these receptors is a man aged 45 to 65 who received an inactivated influenza vaccine. CDR3s include the opening cysteine and the closing phenylalanine or tryptophan. Fields, in order: J gene, D gene, V gene, CDR3 protein. The D gene is left open where the match is weak.

TRBJ2-7,TRBD2,TRBV6-5,CASSYSSLGGGYEQYF
TRBJ2-1,.,TRBV10-3,CAISVQDGLAEQFF
TRBJ2-1,.,TRBV12-3/TRBV12-4,CASSSPTAGSSYNEQFF
TRBJ1-1,TRBD1,TRBV5-6,CASSSPGQGRTGAFF
TRBJ2-3,TRBD2,TRBV28,CASSLGTELRGEDTQYF
TRBJ1-1,.,TRBV20-1,CSANQGQPEAFF
TRBJ2-2,.,TRBV6-5,CASSYSTLNTGELFF
TRBJ1-1,TRBD1,TRBV20-1,CSAAGDRETEAFF
TRBJ2-2,.,TRBV12-3/TRBV12-4,CASSLVLAELFF
TRBJ2-1,TRBD2,TRBV5-4,CASAMGLDHEQFF
TRBJ1-5,.,TRBV4-2,CASSQEAVGDQPQHF
TRBJ1-2,.,TRBV30,CASFGGDGYTF
TRBJ1-4,TRBD1,TRBV7-9,CASSFRGGPREKLFF
TRBJ2-3,TRBD2,TRBV5-1,CASSRTSGGDDTQYF
TRBJ1-1,.,TRBV4-1,CASSQDWGSEAFF
TRBJ2-3,.,TRBV3-1,CASSQASKGHTQYF
TRBJ2-2,.,TRBV9,CASSAQLYGAGELFF
TRBJ2-1,.,TRBV5-5,CASSLVSRAYNEQFF
TRBJ2-1,TRBD1,TRBV24-1,CATSGTGDYNEQFF
TRBJ2-1,.,TRBV7-2,CASSPSRQPYNEQFF
TRBJ1-3,.,TRBV15,CATSPSRNTGNTIYF
TRBJ1-5,.,TRBV20-1,CSARDGTGPQHF
TRBJ2-3,.,TRBV7-2,CASSLVEVGEDPDTQYF
TRBJ1-1,.,TRBV30,CAWSVLGQDMNF
TRBJ2-3,.,TRBV7-6,CASSPGGIFSTDTQYF
TRBJ2-3,TRBD2,TRBV28,CASSLGRARDTQYF
TRBJ2-7,TRBD1,TRBV10-3,CAISESSRGPSTYEQYF
TRBJ2-5,.,TRBV6-1,CASGGRYF
TRBJ2-1,TRBD2,TRBV20-1,CSARSGDRWVEQFF